These T cell receptor beta chains were read from a single sample in a study of chemoradiotherapy in HPV16-positive cancers. Generated by immunoSEQ multiplex PCR, the TCRdb table keeps only in-frame clones and is missing some. The sample comprises over 7,000 clones, around 85% of which are singletons, and 14% rests with the top ten. The sequences come from blood, collected from a patient who underwent chemoradiotherapy. These receptors originate from a human donor with HPV-associated anogenital cancer. The CDR3 runs from the conserved cysteine through the conserved F or W. A D gene is named only where the DNA matches it firmly. Some rows mark clone size as missing; the rest say once, few, many or name a class of expanded clone.

TRBV5-4,NA,NA,TRBJ2-3,CASSLSTDTQYF,TGTGCCAGCAGCTTGAGCACAGATACGCAGTATTTT
TRBV19,NA,TRBD1,TRBJ1-5,CATSGTGGTQPQHF,TGTGCCACCTCCGGGACAGGGGGCACTCAGCCCCAGCATTTT
TRBV30,once,NA,TRBJ1-2,CVWFSQNYGYTF,TGTGTCTGGTTTTCACAGAACTATGGCTACACCTTC
TRBV19,NA,NA,TRBJ1-1,CASSSWKGRETEAFF,TGTGCCAGTAGTTCCTGGAAGGGCCGGGAAACTGAAGCTTTCTTT
TRBV23-1,NA,TRBD1,TRBJ1-2,CASSLTTGGGNYTF,TGCGCCAGCAGTCTCACTACAGGGGGTGGTAACTACACCTTC
TRBV6-1,NA,TRBD1,TRBJ2-7,CASSEMGQGSYEQYF,TGTGCCAGCAGTGAAATGGGACAGGGATCCTACGAGCAGTACTTC
TRBV7-2,NA,NA,TRBJ2-2,CASPEKGRWTGELFF,TGTGCCAGCCCCGAAAAGGGGCGGTGGACCGGGGAGCTGTTTTTT
TRBV2,NA,NA,TRBJ1-2,CASSEIRVGGYTF,TGTGCCAGCAGTGAAATTAGGGTCGGGGGCTACACCTTC
TRBV18,NA,NA,TRBJ2-2,CASSPDTGELFF,TGTGCCAGCTCACCGGACACCGGGGAGCTGTTTTTT
TRBV4-3,NA,NA,TRBJ1-5,CASSQHGGEGGQPQHF,TGCGCCAGCAGCCAACATGGCGGCGAGGGAGGTCAGCCCCAGCATTTT
TRBV10-1,NA,NA,TRBJ2-3,CATQLGDTQYF,TGCGCCACCCAGCTTGGAGATACGCAGTATTTT
TRBV5-1,NA,TRBD1,TRBJ1-1,CASSSTGGTEAFF,TGCGCCAGCAGCTCCACAGGGGGCACTGAAGCTTTCTTT
TRBV7-8,NA,NA,TRBJ1-1,CASSLGSRGGEAFF,TGTGCCAGCAGCTTAGGGTCAAGGGGTGGTGAAGCTTTCTTT
TRBV15,NA,NA,TRBJ2-7,CATSRGSRAVGTEQYF,TGTGCCACCAGCAGAGGTAGTAGGGCAGTCGGGACCGAGCAGTACTTC
TRBV20-1,NA,NA,TRBJ1-3,CSARAGNTIYF,TGCAGTGCTAGAGCCGGAAACACCATATATTTT
TRBV5-4,NA,TRBD2,TRBJ2-1,CASSLLAGGPGNEQFF,TGTGCCAGCAGCTTACTAGCGGGGGGGCCTGGAAATGAGCAGTTCTTC